The clone carrying this TCR beta chain was observed a few times. What it recognizes is unknown. CDR1 is KGHSH and CDR2 is LQKENI in the germline V gene. V lost 1 base and J 4 bases, leaving 16 bases between the germline ends. This CDR3 region has 16 residues. TCRdb passed the reads through MiXCR, listing each CDR3 protein once. The table shows roughly 100,000 distinct CDR3 sequences, with approximately 15% occurring only once. The data belong to a study of T cell repertoires in cytomegalovirus infection. Points from the study as a whole: There were carriers of CMV plus the relevant HLA, and cumulative public TCR beta family frequency identified them.

The receptor was isolated from a human donor in good health (CMV status not recorded). Some clones in this sample may be carry-over from other donors' samples. The chain employs TRBV18 and TRBJ1-1; no reliable D call. The sequencing input was PBMCs. CDR3 in DNA: TGTGCCAGCTCACCACGCGATAACCCGTGGGGCACTGAAGCTTTCTTT. Translation gives CASSPRDNPWGTEAFF.